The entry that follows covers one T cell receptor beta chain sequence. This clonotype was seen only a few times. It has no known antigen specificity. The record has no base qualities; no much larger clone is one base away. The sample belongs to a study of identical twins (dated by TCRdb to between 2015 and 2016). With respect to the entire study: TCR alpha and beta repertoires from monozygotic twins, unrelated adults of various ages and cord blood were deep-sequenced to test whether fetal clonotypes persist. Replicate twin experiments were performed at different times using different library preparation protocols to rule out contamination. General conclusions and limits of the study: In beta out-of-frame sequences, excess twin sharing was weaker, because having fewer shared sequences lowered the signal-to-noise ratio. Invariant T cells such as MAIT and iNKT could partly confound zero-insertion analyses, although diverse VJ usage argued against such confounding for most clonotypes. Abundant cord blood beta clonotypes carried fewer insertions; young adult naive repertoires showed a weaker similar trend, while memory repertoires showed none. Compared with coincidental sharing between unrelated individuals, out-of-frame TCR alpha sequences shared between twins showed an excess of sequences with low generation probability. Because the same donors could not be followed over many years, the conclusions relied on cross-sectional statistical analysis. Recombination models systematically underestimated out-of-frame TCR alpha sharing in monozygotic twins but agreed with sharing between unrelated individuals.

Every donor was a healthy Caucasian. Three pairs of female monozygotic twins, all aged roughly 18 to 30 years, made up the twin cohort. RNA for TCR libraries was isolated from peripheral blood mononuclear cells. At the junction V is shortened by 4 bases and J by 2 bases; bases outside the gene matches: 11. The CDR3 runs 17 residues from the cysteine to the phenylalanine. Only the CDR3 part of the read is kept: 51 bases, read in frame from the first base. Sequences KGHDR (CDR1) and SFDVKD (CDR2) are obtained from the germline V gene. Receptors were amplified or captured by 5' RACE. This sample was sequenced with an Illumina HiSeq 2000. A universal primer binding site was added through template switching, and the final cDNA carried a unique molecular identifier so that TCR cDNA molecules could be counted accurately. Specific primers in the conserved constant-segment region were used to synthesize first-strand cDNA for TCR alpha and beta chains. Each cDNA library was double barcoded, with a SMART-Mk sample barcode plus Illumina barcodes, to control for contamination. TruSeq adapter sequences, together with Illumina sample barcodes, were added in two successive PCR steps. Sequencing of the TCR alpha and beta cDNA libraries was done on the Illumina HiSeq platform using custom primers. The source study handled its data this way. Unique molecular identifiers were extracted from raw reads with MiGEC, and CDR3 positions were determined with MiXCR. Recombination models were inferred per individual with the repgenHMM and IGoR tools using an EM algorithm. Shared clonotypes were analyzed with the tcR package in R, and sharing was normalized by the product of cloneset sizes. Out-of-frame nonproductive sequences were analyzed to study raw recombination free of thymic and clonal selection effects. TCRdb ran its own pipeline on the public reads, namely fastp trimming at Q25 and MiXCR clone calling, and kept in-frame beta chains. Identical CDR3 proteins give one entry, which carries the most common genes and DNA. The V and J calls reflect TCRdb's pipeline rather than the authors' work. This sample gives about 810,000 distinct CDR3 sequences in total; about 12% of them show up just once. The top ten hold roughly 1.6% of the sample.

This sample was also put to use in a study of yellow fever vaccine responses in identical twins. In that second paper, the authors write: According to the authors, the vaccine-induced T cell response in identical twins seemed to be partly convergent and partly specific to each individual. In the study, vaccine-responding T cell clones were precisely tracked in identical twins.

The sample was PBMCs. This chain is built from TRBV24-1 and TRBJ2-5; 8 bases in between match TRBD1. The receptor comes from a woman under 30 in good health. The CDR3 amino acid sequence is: CATSDPGQGRRQETQYF. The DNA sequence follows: TGTGCCACCAGTGACCCTGGACAGGGTCGGAGGCAAGAGACCCAGTACTTC.